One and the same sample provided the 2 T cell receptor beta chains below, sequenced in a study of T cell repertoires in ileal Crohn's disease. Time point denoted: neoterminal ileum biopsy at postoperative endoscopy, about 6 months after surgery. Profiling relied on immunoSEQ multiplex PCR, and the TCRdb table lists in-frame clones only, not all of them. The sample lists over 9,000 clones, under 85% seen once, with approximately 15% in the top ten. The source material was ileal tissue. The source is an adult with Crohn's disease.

The CDR3 sequence is CASSEERLPAYEQYF. In nucleotides, the CDR3 is TGTGCCAGCAGTGAGGAGAGGCTTCCCGCCTACGAGCAGTACTTC. The V and J genes are TRBV25-1 and TRBJ2-7; unclear D gene. The CDR3 sequence is 15 residues long. Germline-derived CDR1 and CDR2 are MGHDK and SYGVNS. Trimming removed 3 bases at V and 2 bases at J, with 14 bases between.

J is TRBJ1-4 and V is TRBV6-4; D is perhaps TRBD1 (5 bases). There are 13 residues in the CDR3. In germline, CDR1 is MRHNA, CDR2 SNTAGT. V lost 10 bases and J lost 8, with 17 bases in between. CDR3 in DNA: TGTGCCACCAGCAGGGATGAAGGGGAAAAACTGTTTTTT. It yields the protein CATSRDEGEKLFF.